The source of this T cell receptor beta chain is a study of graft-versus-host responses after intestinal transplantation. Trimming left V 4 bases short and J 7 bases short, with 14 bases between. CDR3 size: 14 residues. Germline CDR1 reads LGHNT; CDR2 reads FRNRAP. Only in-frame clones appear in the TCRdb table, and some are missing; sequencing was by immunoSEQ multiplex PCR. The sample has tens of thousands of clones; around 91% are singletons. The sample here was PBMCs, taken about 120 days after intestinal transplantation. The receptor comes from a human patient who received an intestinal transplant, so some T cells may come from the graft donor. V gene TRBV12-5 combines with J gene TRBJ2-1; D gene unclear. The CDR3 sequence: CASGSDPGGNEQFF. The CDR3, as DNA: TGTGCTAGTGGTTCCGACCCGGGTGGGAATGAGCAGTTCTTC.